The T cell receptor (beta chain) described here comes from a study of blood T cell repertoires in COVID-19. Across the study: Donors in the United States, Italy and Spain gave samples during acute or convalescent COVID-19. Nucleic acid was either cDNA or gDNA, and it came from T cells, B-cell-depleted T cells, or PBMCs.

V lost 1 base to trimming and J lost 6 bases; unmatched junction nucleotides: 11. The CDR3 totals 18 residues. Germline V CDR1 and CDR2: SGHTA, FQGNSA. TCRdb's copy holds only in-frame clones and misses some; the assay was immunoSEQ multiplex PCR. Found here are roughly 200,000 clones, over 75% of them singletons; the top ten hold roughly 13%. This clonotype originated in a man aged 50 to 60 who had recovered from COVID-19. The chain joins TRBV7-2 to TRBJ2-1; 11 bases agree with TRBD2. Sequencing used peripheral blood. The CDR3 bases are TGTGCCAGCAGCTTAGGCCCCAAGACTAGCGGGACGCTCAATGAGCAGTTCTTC. Its translation: CASSLGPKTSGTLNEQFF.